What follows are 18 T cell receptor beta chains derived from one specimen sequenced in a study of T-cell memory formation after mild COVID-19. TCRdb re-called the 5' RACE reads with MiXCR, one entry per CDR3 protein. The sample consists of around 250,000 distinct CDR3 sequences, over 8.5% of them appearing once. Sequencing was carried out using PBMCs or a T cell subset sorted from them (not recorded which). These receptors originate from a man younger than 35 who had mild COVID-19 (a few samples of this study predate the infection). Cell type and time point are not known.

The V and J genes are TRBV12-2 and TRBJ1-6; the table's TRBD1 call for D was not verified on the DNA. TRBV12-2 is recorded as a pseudogene. CDR3 length: 22 amino acids. This CDR3 is CASRSDLDSQGGSISYNSPLHF. Here the CDR3 DNA reads TGTGCAAGTCGCTCAGACCTGGACAGCCAGGGGGGGAGTATCTCCTATAATTCACCCCTCCACTTT.

The chain's CDR3 is CASSYRGTSINEQFF. CDR3 sequence (DNA): TGTGCCAGCAGTTACAGGGGGACTAGCATCAATGAGCAGTTCTTC. The chain employs TRBV6-2 or TRBV6-3 and TRBJ2-1; 9 nucleotides agree with TRBD2. V trimming: 2 bases; J trimming: 6 bases; junction bases outside the gene matches: 5. This CDR3 has 15 residues. In germline, CDR1 is MNHEY, CDR2 SVGEGT.

J is TRBJ1-4 and V is TRBV4-1; D unresolved. CDR1 is MGHRA, CDR2 YSYEKL, per germline. CDR3 length: 15 amino acids. V was cut by 3 bases and J by 4 bases, with 12 bases left in between. This CDR3 reads CASSQGSGVNEKLFF. The DNA of the CDR3 is TGCGCCAGCAGCCAGGGATCCGGGGTTAATGAAAAACTGTTTTTT.

This clonotype was recorded many times. The rearrangement uses TRBV9 and TRBJ2-3, with no clear D. V was clipped by 4 bases and J by 3 bases, with 12 bases between them. The CDR3 runs to 14 residues. Germline CDR1 reads SGDLS; CDR2 reads YYNGEE. The CDR3 is CASSLDSPTDTQYF. The CDR3 bases are TGTGCCAGCAGCCTAGACTCCCCAACAGATACGCAGTATTTT.

This chain connects TRBV20-1 to TRBJ1-2; unclear D gene. CDR1 DFQATT and CDR2 SNEGSKA come from the germline V gene (reference sequence). Trimming took off 5 bases at V and 8 bases at J, with 3 bases between the two ends. The CDR3 runs to 8 residues. CDR3 loop: CSARGYTF. CDR3 DNA sequence: TGCAGTGCTCGCGGCTACACCTTC.

This clonotype has more than one count but fewer than ten. The chain links TRBV5-1 to TRBJ1-2, with D perhaps TRBD1 (5 bases). This CDR3 contains 14 residues. Trimming shortened V by 0 bases and J by 8 bases, and 14 bases separated the two germline ends. The germline CDR1 and CDR2 sequences are SGHRS and YFSETQ. The CDR3 loop is CASSLDGGPRGYTF. CDR3 coding DNA: TGCGCCAGCAGCTTGGACGGGGGTCCTCGGGGCTACACCTTC.

This clonotype was recorded at least ten times. J is TRBJ1-2 and V is TRBV6-5; D gene ambiguous. Trimming left V 6 bases short and J 5 bases short, with 19 bases between. The germline V gene has CDR1 MNHEY and CDR2 SVGAGI. This CDR3 is built from 15 residues. CDR3: CASSQRAAGPYGYTF. As DNA, the CDR3 is TGTGCCAGCAGCCAACGGGCGGCAGGTCCATATGGCTACACCTTC.

This clonotype came up many times. This chain links TRBV4-3 with TRBJ2-3; D uncertain. With 5 bases removed from V and 6 bases from J, the gap between germline ends came to 21 bases. This CDR3 has 16 amino acids. Looked up from germline, CDR1 is LGHNA and CDR2 is YSLEER. CDR3 DNA sequence: TGCGCCAGCAGCGAACAGAGCCCTCATCAAGCTGATACGCAGTATTTT. Its translation is CASSEQSPHQADTQYF.

The chain combines TRBV12-5 with TRBJ2-7; the D is unclear. V was trimmed by 5 bases and J by 0 bases, leaving 8 bases between them. The length of the CDR3 is 13 residues. Germline CDR1 LGHNT, CDR2 FRNRAP. The CDR3 coding sequence is TGTGCTAGTGGTGGACCGGACTCCTACGAGCAGTACTTC. The encoded protein is CASGGPDSYEQYF.

This clonotype occurred a few times. The V call is TRBV7-8, the J call TRBJ2-3, with 8 bases matching TRBD2. The V gene end was trimmed by 3 bases and the J gene end by 5 bases; junction bases not matched to a gene: 4. Germline CDR1 SGHVS, CDR2 FQNEAQ. CDR3 length equals 14 residues. The DNA of the CDR3 is TGTGCCAGCAGCTTCAGCGGGGGTGGAGATACGCAGTATTTT. As protein: CASSFSGGGDTQYF. Looking up the rest from reference TRBV7-8 and TRBJ2-3 gives the full variable domain: GAGVSQSPRYKVAKRGQDVALRCDPISGHVSLFWYQQALGQGPEFLTYFQNEAQLDKSGLPSDRFFAERPEGSVSTLKIQRTQQEDSAVYLCASSFSGGGDTQYFGPGTRLTVL.

This clonotype showed up just a few times. The rearrangement uses TRBV10-3 and TRBJ2-2; possible D gene TRBD2, 5 bases. Germline V CDR1 and CDR2: ENHRY, SYGVKD. V lost 6 bases and J 5 bases, leaving 7 bases between the germline ends. This CDR3 is built from 12 residues. Here the CDR3 DNA reads TGTGCCATCAGAGGGAGAACCGGGGAGCTGTTTTTT. Translating gives CAIRGRTGELFF.

The sample holds a few counts of this clonotype. At one end, the junction sequence differs from germline, possibly due to a read error. V and J are TRBV4-3 and TRBJ2-5; the match to TRBD2 covers 13 bases. The germline CDR1 and CDR2 sequences are LGHNA and YSLEER. CDR3 length equals 14 residues. The CDR3 reads CASSQELAGGPLDF. In nucleotides, the CDR3 is TGCGCCAGCAGCCAAGAACTAGCGGGGGGGCCCTTGGACTTC.

Only a few counts were recorded for this clonotype. This chain connects TRBV20-1 to TRBJ2-3; 10 nucleotides agree with TRBD1. Trimming at V came to 4 bases and at J to 0 bases, leaving 1 base not matched to a gene. CDR3 length: 14 residues. Germline CDR1 reads DFQATT; CDR2 reads SNEGSKA (reference sequence). CDR3 loop: CSAKDRGSTDTQYF. The CDR3 DNA reads as TGCAGTGCTAAGGACAGGGGGAGCACAGATACGCAGTATTTT.

In its sample, this clonotype was seen a few times. The rearrangement uses TRBV6-5 and TRBJ2-3, with 7 bases aligning to TRBD1. Germline values: CDR1 MNHEY, CDR2 SVGAGI. This CDR3 is built from 15 residues. The V and J ends lost 8 bases and 2 bases, in that order; junction bases with no gene match: 10. CDR3 nucleotides: TGTGCCAGCCGGGACAGATCCCAGATCACAGATACGCAGTATTTT. It yields the protein CASRDRSQITDTQYF.

The sample holds many counts of this clonotype. The rearrangement links TRBV12-3 or TRBV12-4 to TRBJ2-2; perhaps TRBD1 as D (5 bases). Trimming removed 6 bases at V and 6 bases at J, with 5 bases between. The CDR3 is made up of 11 amino acids. The CDR3 loop is CASSRAGELFF. The CDR3 DNA is TGTGCCAGCAGCAGGGCCGGGGAGCTGTTTTTT.

This clonotype has only a few counts. CDR3 region: CASSLAASGAYNEQFF. CDR3 in DNA: TGTGCCAGCAGCTTAGCAGCAAGCGGGGCATACAATGAGCAGTTCTTC. The rearrangement links TRBV7-6 to TRBJ2-1; TRBD2 aligns across 7 bases. CDR3 size: 16 residues. Germline CDR1 is SGHVS and CDR2 is FNYEAQ. Trimming at V came to 0 bases and at J to 4 bases, leaving 6 bases not matched to a gene.

A few counts support this clonotype. This chain joins TRBV5-1 and TRBJ2-5; D is possibly TRBD1 (5 bases). Looked up from germline, CDR1 is SGHRS and CDR2 is YFSETQ. The CDR3 runs 14 residues. Trimming removed 3 bases from V and 3 bases from J, with 12 bases in between. Here the CDR3 DNA reads TGCGCCAGCAGCTCCTCAGGGTGGGAAGAGACCCAGTACTTC. As protein: CASSSSGWEETQYF.

The chain couples TRBV2 to TRBJ2-5, with 7 bases matching TRBD2. The germline gives CDR1 SNHLY, CDR2 FYNNEI. Unmatched junction bases numbered 6, after V lost 2 bases and J lost 3 bases. The CDR3 covers 15 residues. For the CDR3, the DNA is TGTGCCAGCAGTGAACAGCGGGGTCCAAAAGAGACCCAGTACTTC. It is translated as CASSEQRGPKETQYF. The full variable domain, rest sourced from reference TRBV2 and TRBJ2-5, is EPEVTQTPSHQVTQMGQEVILRCVPISNHLYFYWYRQILGQKVEFLVSFYNNEISEKSEIFDDQFSVERPDGSNFTLKIRSTKLEDSAMYFCASSEQRGPKETQYFGPGTRLLVL.